These T cell receptor beta chains were read from a single sample in a study of OX40 agonist ivuxolimab in advanced cancers. Here immunoSEQ multiplex PCR was the method, and the copy in TCRdb shows in-frame clones only, minus some. The sample holds 65,000 to 95,000 clones, 65% to 85% seen once. The sequencing used CD4+ or CD8+ T cells sorted from blood, collected in a trial of the OX40 agonist ivuxolimab. These receptors all come from an adult with an advanced solid tumor such as melanoma, head and neck, liver or kidney cancer. The CDR3 runs from the conserved cysteine through the conserved F or W. The order of the fields is clone size, J gene, V gene, D gene, CDR3 DNA, CDR3 protein. The D gene is left open where the match is weak. Clone size, where shown, is once, few, many, or a class for clones that have expanded.

. TRBJ2-3 TRBV5-6 . TGTGCCAGCAGCTTTTATGGGGGGACCGCGGCAGATACGCAGTATTTT CASSFYGGTAADTQYF
few TRBJ1-5 TRBV19 . TGTGCCAGTAGTAGATTCTCGACAGACAATCAGCCCCAGCATTTT CASSRFSTDNQPQHF
few TRBJ1-3 TRBV11-3 . TGTGCCAGCAGCCCGGGGCTCCTCGGCTCTGGAAACACCATATATTTT CASSPGLLGSGNTIYF
. TRBJ1-2 TRBV6-6 . TGTGCCAGCACCGGGGGGTGGGCAAACTATGGCTACACCTTC CASTGGWANYGYTF
. TRBJ2-3 TRBV5-4 TRBD1 TGTGCCAGCAGCCCTGGGGGGACAGGTGTGATTTGGAGCAATACGCAGTATTTT CASSPGGTGVIWSNTQYF
. TRBJ2-1 TRBV6-4 TRBD2 TGTGCCAGCAGCGCCCGGACTAGCGCCCTCGGGGAGCAGTTCTTC CASSARTSALGEQFF
. TRBJ1-2 TRBV14 . TGTGCCAGCAGCCAATACAGGGACTATGGCTACACCTTC CASSQYRDYGYTF
. TRBJ2-1 TRBV19 TRBD2 TGTGCCAGTAGCCGGGGGGAGACTAGCGCTGAGCAGTTCTTC CASSRGETSAEQFF
few TRBJ1-1 TRBV6-1 TRBD1 TGTGCCAGCAGGAGTAGACAGGGCCAAGATGCTTTCTTT CASRSRQGQDAFF
. TRBJ2-1 TRBV7-8 TRBD1 TGTGCCAGCAGCGGGGGACAGTACAATGAGCAGTTCTTC CASSGGQYNEQFF
. TRBJ2-3 TRBV2 TRBD2 TGTGCCAGCAGTGCGCTAGCGGGGGCAGATACGCAGTATTTT CASSALAGADTQYF
few TRBJ1-3 TRBV19 . TGTGCCAGTAGTGGCGGAGGCAGGAGCTCTGGAAACACCATATATTTT CASSGGGRSSGNTIYF
. TRBJ2-3 TRBV7-2 . TGTGCCAGCAGCTTAGTCGGGGGAAGTAGCACAGATACGCAGTATTTT CASSLVGGSSTDTQYF
. TRBJ1-5 TRBV6-6 . TGTGCCAGCAGTTACAAGGGGGGTGGCAATCAGCCCCAGCATTTT CASSYKGGGNQPQHF
. TRBJ2-3 TRBV6-4 TRBD2 TGTGCCAGCAGTGACGGGACGGGAGGGCCAAATACGCAGTATTTT CASSDGTGGPNTQYF
. TRBJ1-2 TRBV28 TRBD1 TGTGCCAGCAGTGCTACGGGACAGAACTATGGCTACACCTTC CASSATGQNYGYTF
. TRBJ1-5 TRBV6-1 TRBD1 TGTGCCAGCGAAACGGGACAGGGAAACCAGCCCCAGCATTTT CASETGQGNQPQHF
. TRBJ2-3 TRBV9 TRBD2 TGTGCCAGCAGCGTAGTGGCGGGAGTCACAGATACGCAGTATTTT CASSVVAGVTDTQYF
few TRBJ1-2 TRBV6-1 . TGTGCCAGCAGTTATACAGAGGGTGGCTATGGCTACACCTTC CASSYTEGGYGYTF
. TRBJ1-2 TRBV5-1 TRBD1 TGCGCCAGCAGCTTGGGTGGGACAGCTAAATATGGCTACACCTTC CASSLGGTAKYGYTF
. TRBJ2-7 TRBV28 TRBD1 TGTGCCAGCAGTTCTGCCGGGACAGGGGGGATCTACGAGCAGTACTTC CASSSAGTGGIYEQYF
. TRBJ2-1 TRBV10-3 TRBD2 TGTGCCATCAGCACCACTAGCGGGAGGGGGAATGAGCAGTTCTTC CAISTTSGRGNEQFF
. TRBJ1-2 TRBV7-2 . TGTGCCAGCAGCCCGACAGTATCTAACTATGGCTACACCTTC CASSPTVSNYGYTF
few TRBJ1-3 TRBV4-1 . TGCGCCAGCAGCCATGGGGCTAGGGGAGGAAACTCTGGAAACACCATATATTTT CASSHGARGGNSGNTIYF
. TRBJ2-2 TRBV28 . TGTGCCAGTCGGGACCTCCCTACGGGGGAGCTGTTTTTT CASRDLPTGELFF
. TRBJ1-1 TRBV28 TRBD1 TGTGCCAGCAGTCCCACGACAGGGGGCCGCTCGGAAGCTTTCTTT CASSPTTGGRSEAFF